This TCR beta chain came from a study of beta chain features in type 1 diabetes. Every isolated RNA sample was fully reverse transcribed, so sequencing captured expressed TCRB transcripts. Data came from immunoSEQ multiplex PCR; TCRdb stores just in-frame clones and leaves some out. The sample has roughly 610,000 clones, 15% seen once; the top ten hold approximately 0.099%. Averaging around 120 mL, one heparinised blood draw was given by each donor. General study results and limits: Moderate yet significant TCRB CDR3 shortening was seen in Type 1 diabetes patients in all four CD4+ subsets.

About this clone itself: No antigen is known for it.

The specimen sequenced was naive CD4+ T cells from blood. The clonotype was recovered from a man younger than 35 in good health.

CDR3 in amino acids: CASSLEVRGAIEQYF. The CDR3 DNA sequence: TGTGCCAGCAGCTTAGAGGTCAGGGGGGCTATCGAGCAGTACTTC. This chain links TRBV11-2 with TRBJ2-7; D is possibly TRBD1 (7 bases). The V gene's germline CDR1 is SGHAT and CDR2 FQNNGV. CDR3 length: 15 amino acids. V lost 0 bases and J lost 6, with 15 bases in between. Full variable domain (rest looked up from reference TRBV11-2 and TRBJ2-7): EAGVAQSPRYKIIEKRQSVAFWCNPISGHATLYWYQQILGQGPKLLIQFQNNGVVDDSQLPKDRFSAERLKGVDSTLKIQPAKLEDSAVYLCASSLEVRGAIEQYFGPGTRLTVT.